This TCR beta chain was retrieved from a study of T cell responses to AZD1222 COVID-19 vaccine. In regard to this clone: As yet, its antigen is unknown.

Libraries were prepared by immunoSEQ multiplex PCR; TCRdb keeps only in-frame clonotypes and omits some of them. This sample has 100,000 to 150,000 clones; 88% occur once, and the top ten carry 3.5% to 4.5%. Study-wide findings and caveats: Clonal diversity was possibly underestimated; the donors were predominantly white British and more often female.

Germline values: CDR1 LNHNV, CDR2 YYDKDF (reference sequence). V lost 5 bases and J lost 3, with 12 bases in between. The CDR3 has 14 residues. This specimen was peripheral blood, taken on day 0 of AZD1222 vaccination. The sequence was collected from an adult in good health. This rearrangement joins TRBV15 to TRBJ2-3; the D is unclear. This chain's CDR3 is CATSFGPRTDTQYF. The CDR3 DNA reads as TGTGCCACCAGCTTTGGACCAAGGACAGATACGCAGTATTTT.